This T cell receptor beta chain appears in the sequencing data of a study of molecular identifiers for immune sequencing clone quantification. Study-level background: Replicates split RNA from approximately 22,000 or 94,000 naive CD8 cells five ways, and the researchers sequenced four portions. Notes on the study in general: Clones of above 20 RNA copies carried over 99% of effector molecules; in naive cells they carried under 1%.

Sorting was used to obtain naive CD8 T cells (CD8+CD4-CCR7+CD45RA+). It was with previously described methods and listed TCR primers that bulk TCR libraries were made. In TCRdb, the PCR reads were re-called with MiXCR into one record per CDR3 protein. The sample shows about 65,000 distinct CDR3 sequences, about a fifth of them seen only once. The table lists this clonotype with many counts. The antigen is not known. V shed 2 bases and J shed 2 bases, with 7 bases lying between them. The germline gives CDR1 MNHEY, CDR2 SMNVEV (reference sequence). This CDR3 spans 13 amino acids. The sequencing input was naive CD8+ T cells from blood, with Jurkat cell RNA spiked in. Subset given: FACS-sorted CD8+CD4-CCR7+CD45RA+ naive T cells. This clonotype was obtained from a human donor in good health. Some libraries in this study had Jurkat cell RNA spiked in. The V gene is TRBV27, the J gene TRBJ2-7; tentative D call: TRBD1 (6 bases). Written as DNA, the CDR3 is TGTGCCAGCAGTTTAACAGGGACCTACGAGCAGTACTTC. Residues: CASSLTGTYEQYF.